The clone carrying this TCR beta chain showed up just once. What it binds is not known. The data originate from a study of shared clonotypes between healthy human individuals. Findings and limits, study-wide: The study found lower generation probabilities in non-shared clonotypes than in those shared by all four donors.

Donors had no recently reported acute infections or vaccinations and were HIV-negative. This table comes from immunoSEQ multiplex PCR, and its TCRdb copy is limited to in-frame clones, with some not included. The profile shows about 2.4 million clones, over 85% of them singletons. CDR3 length equals 16 residues. Germline-derived CDR1 and CDR2 are MNHNS and SASEGT. The germline V and J ends were trimmed by 2 bases and 1 base, with 12 bases remaining between them. The chain is built from TRBV6-1 and TRBJ2-1; TRBD1 might be the D (5 bases). Specimen: naive CD4+ T cells from PBMCs. Subset denoted: CD45RA+ positively selected. The TCR was taken from a man in his late teens or twenties in good health. Some clones in this sample may be carry-over from other donors' samples. The CDR3 DNA is TGTGCCAGCAGTGAAAGAAGGGGTGTGTCCTACAATGAGCAGTTCTTC. Encoded protein: CASSERRGVSYNEQFF.